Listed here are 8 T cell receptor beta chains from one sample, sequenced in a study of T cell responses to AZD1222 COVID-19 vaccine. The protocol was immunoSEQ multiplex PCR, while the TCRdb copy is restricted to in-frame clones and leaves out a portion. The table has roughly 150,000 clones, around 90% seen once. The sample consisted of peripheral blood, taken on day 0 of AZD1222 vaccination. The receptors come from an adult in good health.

The DNA for the CDR3 is TGTGCCAGCAGGGATTATGGCTACACCTTC. Residues: CASRDYGYTF. V usage is TRBV2 and J usage is TRBJ1-2, with D unresolved. Looked up from germline, CDR1 is SNHLY and CDR2 is FYNNEI. V was clipped by 6 bases and J by 5 bases, with 4 bases between them. There are 10 residues in the CDR3.

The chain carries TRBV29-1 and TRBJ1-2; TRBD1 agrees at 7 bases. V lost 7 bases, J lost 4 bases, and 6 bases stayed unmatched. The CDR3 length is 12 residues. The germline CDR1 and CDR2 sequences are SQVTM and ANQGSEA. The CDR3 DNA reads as TGCAGCGGGGAGACAGGGACCTATGGCTACACCTTC. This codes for CSGETGTYGYTF.

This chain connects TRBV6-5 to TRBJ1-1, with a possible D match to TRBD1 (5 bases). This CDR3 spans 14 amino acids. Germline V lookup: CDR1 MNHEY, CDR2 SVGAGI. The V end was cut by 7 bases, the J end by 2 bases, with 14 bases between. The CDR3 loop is CASISIDRNTEAFF. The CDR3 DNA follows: TGTGCCAGCATCAGCATCGACAGAAACACTGAAGCTTTCTTT.

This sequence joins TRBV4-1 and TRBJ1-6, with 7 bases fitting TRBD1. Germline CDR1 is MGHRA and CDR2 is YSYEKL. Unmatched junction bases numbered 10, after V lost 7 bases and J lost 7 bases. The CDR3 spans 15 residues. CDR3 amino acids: CASNPRQGWNSPLHF. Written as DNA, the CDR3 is TGCGCCAGCAACCCCCGACAGGGCTGGAATTCACCCCTCCACTTT.

CDR3 sequence: CATSDTTSGRAGELFF. Written as DNA, the CDR3 is TGTGCCACCAGTGACACCACTAGCGGGAGGGCTGGGGAGCTGTTTTTT. This chain uses TRBV24-1 with TRBJ2-2; 13 bases align to TRBD2. The V segment lost 4 bases and the J segment 8 bases; nucleotides outside the gene matches: 6. The CDR3 covers 16 residues. Germline values: CDR1 KGHDR, CDR2 SFDVKD.

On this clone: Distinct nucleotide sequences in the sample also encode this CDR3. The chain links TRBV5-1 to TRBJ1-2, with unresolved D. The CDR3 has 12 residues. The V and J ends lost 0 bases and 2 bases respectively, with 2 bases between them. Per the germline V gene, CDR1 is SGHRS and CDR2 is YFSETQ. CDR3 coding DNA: TGCGCCAGCAGCTTGGACAACTATGGCTACACCTTC. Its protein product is CASSLDNYGYTF.

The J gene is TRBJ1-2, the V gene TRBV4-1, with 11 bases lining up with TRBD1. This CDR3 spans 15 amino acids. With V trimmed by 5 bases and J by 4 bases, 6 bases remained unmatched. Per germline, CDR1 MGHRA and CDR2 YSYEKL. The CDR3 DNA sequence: TGCGCCAGCAGCTTCCGGACAGGGGGCGTCTATGGCTACACCTTC. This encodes CASSFRTGGVYGYTF.

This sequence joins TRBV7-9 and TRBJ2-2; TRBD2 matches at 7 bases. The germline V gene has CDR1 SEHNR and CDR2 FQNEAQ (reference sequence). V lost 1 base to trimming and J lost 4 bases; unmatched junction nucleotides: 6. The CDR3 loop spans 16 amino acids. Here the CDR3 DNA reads TGTGCCAGCAGCTTAGGGGGCGGGAGCGTCACCGGGGAGCTGTTTTTT. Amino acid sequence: CASSLGGGSVTGELFF.